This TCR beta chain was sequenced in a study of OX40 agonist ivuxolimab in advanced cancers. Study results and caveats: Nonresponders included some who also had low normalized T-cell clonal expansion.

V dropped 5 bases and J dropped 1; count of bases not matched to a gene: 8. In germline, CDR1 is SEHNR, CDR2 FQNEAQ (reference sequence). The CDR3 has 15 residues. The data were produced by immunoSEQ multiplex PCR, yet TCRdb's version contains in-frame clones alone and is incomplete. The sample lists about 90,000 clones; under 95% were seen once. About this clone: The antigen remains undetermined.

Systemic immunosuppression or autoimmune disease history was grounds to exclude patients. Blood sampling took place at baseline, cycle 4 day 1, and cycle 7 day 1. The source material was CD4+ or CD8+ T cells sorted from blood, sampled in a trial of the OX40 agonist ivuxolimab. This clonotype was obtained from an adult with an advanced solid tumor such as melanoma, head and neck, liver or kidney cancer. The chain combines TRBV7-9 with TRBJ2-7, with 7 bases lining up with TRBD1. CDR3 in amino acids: CASSPTDRASYEQYF. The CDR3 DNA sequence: TGTGCCAGCAGCCCAACCGACAGGGCTTCCTACGAGCAGTACTTC.